These 26 T cell receptor beta chains were all obtained from the same sample, sequenced in a study of memory CD4+ T cells and cytomegalovirus serostatus. Assay used: immunoSEQ multiplex PCR; TCRdb lists only in-frame clones, some missing. The sample consists of approximately 44,000 clones, about three quarters of them appearing once. The sort gate was single viable CD3+CD4+CD8-CD45RO+ cells for memory CD4+ T cells. The sample consisted of memory CD4+ T cells from blood. The receptors originated from an adult in good health and CMV-seronegative.

The chain couples TRBV6-5 to TRBJ2-5; D uncertain. There are 16 residues in the CDR3. CDR1 MNHEY and CDR2 SVGAGI come from the germline V gene. V shed 2 bases and J shed 3 bases, with 16 bases lying between them. This CDR3 is CASSYPNTQREETQYF. DNA for the CDR3: TGTGCCAGCAGTTACCCAAATACTCAAAGGGAAGAGACCCAGTACTTC.

This clone was detected only once. This chain joins TRBV5-1 and TRBJ2-7; the match to TRBD1 covers 8 bases. The CDR3 runs to 14 residues. V trimming: 5 bases; J trimming: 8 bases; junction bases outside the gene matches: 12. Germline V lookup: CDR1 SGHRS, CDR2 YFSETQ. The CDR3 here is CASRLGQGRNQQYF. Here the CDR3 DNA reads TGCGCCAGCAGACTAGGACAGGGCCGGAATCAGCAGTACTTC.

The J gene is TRBJ2-7, the V gene TRBV2; no firm D call. This CDR3 region has 11 residues. Trimming left V 8 bases short and J 2 bases short, with 7 bases between. Looked up from germline, CDR1 is SNHLY and CDR2 is FYNNEI. The CDR3 loop reads CASVLTYEQYF. Here the CDR3 DNA reads TGTGCCAGCGTACTGACCTACGAGCAGTACTTC.

The V and J genes are TRBV7-2 and TRBJ2-2; tentatively, D is TRBD1 or TRBD2 (5 bases each). V was clipped by 5 bases and J by 7 bases, with 17 bases between them. The CDR3 extends over 15 amino acids. The germline V gene has CDR1 SGHTA and CDR2 FQGNSA. This CDR3 is CASSLLRGAGGELFF. CDR3 DNA: TGTGCCAGCAGCCTCCTAAGAGGGGCGGGCGGGGAGCTGTTTTTT. Full variable domain (outside the CDR3, taken from reference TRBV7-2 and TRBJ2-2): GAGVSQSPSNKVTEKGKDVELRCDPISGHTALYWYRQSLGQGLEFLIYFQGNSAPDKSGLPSDRFSAERTGGSVSTLTIQRTQQEDSAVYLCASSLLRGAGGELFFGEGSRLTVL.

The chain carries TRBV6-6 and TRBJ1-5; D is possibly TRBD1 (6 bases). V dropped 6 bases and J dropped 6 bases, with 18 bases sitting between them. Germline V gives CDR1 MNHNY, CDR2 SVGAGI (reference sequence). CDR3 length: 15 residues. The CDR3: CASSNRQVFGQPQHF. The CDR3 bases are TGTGCCAGCAGCAACCGACAGGTCTTTGGTCAGCCCCAGCATTTT.

V usage is TRBV11-2 and J usage is TRBJ1-5; D is possibly TRBD1 (6 bases). V was cut by 1 base and J by 3 bases, with 10 bases left in between. Germline loops: CDR1 SGHAT, CDR2 FQNNGV. This CDR3 is 15 amino acids long. The CDR3 loop reads CASSLAGGPNQPQHF. In DNA, the CDR3 is TGTGCCAGCAGCTTAGCCGGGGGGCCCAATCAGCCCCAGCATTTT.

The V and J genes are TRBV11-1 and TRBJ2-1; TRBD2 matches at 16 bases. V was clipped by 6 bases and J by 9 bases; unmatched bases: 8. CDR3 length equals 16 residues. Germline V gene lookup returns CDR1 SGHAT and CDR2 FQDESV (reference sequence). CDR3 loop: CASSGTSGRAGGEQFF. In DNA form, the CDR3 reads TGTGCCAGCAGTGGGACTAGCGGGAGGGCCGGGGGTGAGCAGTTCTTC.

This chain links TRBV2 with TRBJ2-2, with D possibly called TRBD1 or TRBD2 (5 bases each). This CDR3 is built from 14 residues. Trimming took off 6 bases at V and 6 bases at J, with 14 bases between the two ends. From germline, CDR1 is SNHLY and CDR2 FYNNEI. DNA of the CDR3: TGTGCCAGCAGCTTAATGTCGGGGCCCGGGGAGCTGTTTTTT. It specifies CASSLMSGPGELFF.

This chain connects TRBV19 to TRBJ2-2, with D unclear. The ends were cut back, 10 bases at V and 4 bases at J, with 7 bases in the middle. The CDR3 is made up of 11 amino acids. The germline V gene encodes CDR1 LNHDA and CDR2 SQIVND (reference sequence). CDR3 DNA sequence: TGTGCCACTGCGGTCACCGGGGAGCTGTTTTTT. This codes for CATAVTGELFF.

CDR3 DNA sequence: TGTGCCAGCAGCGTAGGCCTAGCATCTAGTGATGAGCAGTTCTTC. This sequence encodes CASSVGLASSDEQFF. The V and J genes are TRBV9 and TRBJ2-1; maybe TRBD2 (5 bases). Trimming took off 0 bases at V and 8 bases at J, with 15 bases between the two ends. CDR1 and CDR2 from the germline V gene are SGDLS and YYNGEE. This CDR3 region has 15 residues.

This clone was recorded once. V is TRBV18 and J is TRBJ1-2, with D uncertain. V was shortened by 2 bases and J by 1 base, with 14 bases between the two germline ends. This CDR3 spans 16 amino acids. Germline CDR1 and CDR2: KGHSH and LQKENI. In DNA form, the CDR3 reads TGTGCCAGCTCACCAGTATCCCCCCCGAGTAACTATGGCTACACCTTC. This sequence encodes CASSPVSPPSNYGYTF. Variable domain in full (rest from reference TRBV18 and TRBJ1-2): NAGVMQNPRHLVRRRGQEARLRCSPMKGHSHVYWYRQLPEEGLKFMVYLQKENIIDESGMPKERFSAEFPKEGPSILRIQQVVRGDSAAYFCASSPVSPPSNYGYTFGSGTRLTVV.

The gene calls are TRBV9 and TRBJ2-3; 10 bases are shared with TRBD2. CDR1 and CDR2 (germline): SGDLS, YYNGEE. This CDR3 has 15 amino acids. Unmatched junction bases numbered 4, after V lost 4 bases and J lost 2 bases. DNA for the CDR3: TGTGCCAGCAGCTTAGCGGGAGGCCACACAGATACGCAGTATTTT. It codes for CASSLAGGHTDTQYF.

The CDR3 here is CASQGTETQYF. In DNA, the CDR3 is TGTGCCAGTCAGGGAACGGAGACCCAGTACTTC. The rearrangement joins TRBV2 to TRBJ2-5; a weak D match, TRBD1 (5 bases). The CDR3 covers 11 residues. Trimming took off 9 bases at V and 5 bases at J, with 10 bases between the two ends. CDR1 is SNHLY and CDR2 is FYNNEI in the germline V gene.

This rearrangement joins TRBV4-3 to TRBJ2-1, with 11 bases that match TRBD2. CDR3 length: 18 amino acids. The germline V gene encodes CDR1 LGHNA and CDR2 YSLEER. V was pared by 0 bases and J by 6 bases, with 10 bases of the junction left unmatched. In DNA form, the CDR3 reads TGCGCCAGCAGCCAAGAAACTAGCGGGGGCTGGGGGCTCAATGAGCAGTTCTTC. Its protein product is CASSQETSGGWGLNEQFF.

This clone was seen a handful of times. The genes are TRBV7-2 and TRBJ2-1, with a possible D match to TRBD1 (5 bases). The CDR3 is 15 residues long. Germline values: CDR1 SGHTA, CDR2 FQGNSA. With 3 bases removed from V and 7 bases from J, the gap between germline ends came to 16 bases. CDR3 residues: CASSFNHDSSNEQFF. The CDR3 nucleotides are TGTGCCAGCAGCTTTAATCATGACAGTTCGAATGAGCAGTTCTTC.

The chain links TRBV5-6 to TRBJ1-5; 9 bases fit TRBD1. The CDR3 extends over 15 amino acids. Germline values: CDR1 SGHDT, CDR2 YYEEEE. J lost 5 bases, V lost 0 bases, and 3 bases had no gene match. The CDR3 bases are TGTGCCAGCAGCTTGGCCGGGACAGGGCATCAGCCCCAGCATTTT. It translates to CASSLAGTGHQPQHF.

V usage is TRBV30 and J usage is TRBJ1-5; D is undetermined. This CDR3 has 15 residues. Trimming left V 4 bases short and J 3 bases short, with 16 bases between. The germline V gene has CDR1 GTSNPN and CDR2 SVGIG (reference sequence). The CDR3 region has the DNA TGTGCCTGGAATTCTGGGTCTTCCCTCAATCAGCCCCAGCATTTT. Residues: CAWNSGSSLNQPQHF.

This sequence joins TRBV2 and TRBJ2-7; 10 bases fit TRBD1. CDR3 length: 14 amino acids. CDR1 and CDR2 (germline): SNHLY, FYNNEI. With V trimmed by 7 bases and J by 2 bases, 5 bases remained unmatched. CDR3 DNA: TGTGCCAGCACTCAGGACAGGGGGGCCTACGAGCAGTACTTC. This translates into CASTQDRGAYEQYF.

This clone was recorded once. The chain employs TRBV27 and TRBJ2-2; TRBD2 matches 14 bases. After removal of 0 bases from V and 3 bases from J, the junction contained 15 bases not matched to a gene. Germline loops: CDR1 MNHEY, CDR2 SMNVEV (reference sequence). CDR3 length: 22 residues. The CDR3 nucleotides read TGTGCCAGCAGTTTATCGGTGGGACTAGCGGGAGAGGGACGGGGGGACACCGGGGAGCTGTTTTTT. It yields the protein CASSLSVGLAGEGRGDTGELFF.

The rearrangement joins TRBV5-4 to TRBJ2-3; no firm D call. The CDR3 length is 13 residues. V lost 4 bases and J lost 6, with 12 bases in between. CDR1 is SGHNT, CDR2 YYREEE, per germline (reference sequence). CDR3 bases: TGTGCCAGCAGCGCCTCTTTGGGGGATACGCAGTATTTT. This translates into CASSASLGDTQYF. Based on the CDR3 plus reference TRBV5-4 and TRBJ2-3, the full variable domain is ETGVTQSPTHLIKTRGQQVTLRCSSQSGHNTVSWYQQALGQGPQFIFQYYREEENGRGNFPPRFSGLQFPNYSSELNVNALELDDSALYLCASSASLGDTQYFGPGTRLTVL.

This chain connects TRBV27 to TRBJ2-1; 9 nucleotides match TRBD2. The CDR3 consists of 16 residues. The V gene end was trimmed by 0 bases and the J gene end by 7 bases; junction bases not matched to a gene: 7. Germline V CDR1 and CDR2: MNHEY, SMNVEV (reference sequence). In DNA, the CDR3 is TGTGCCAGCAGTTTATCGGGGAAGACTAGCGGTAATGAGCAGTTCTTC. Amino acids: CASSLSGKTSGNEQFF.

V usage is TRBV6-1 and J usage is TRBJ1-5; no definite D call. This CDR3 region has 12 residues. Germline assignment: CDR1 MNHNS and CDR2 SASEGT. V lost 6 bases and J lost 4, with 7 bases in between. The CDR3 region is CASRLPNQPQHF. The CDR3 DNA sequence: TGTGCCAGCAGATTGCCAAATCAGCCCCAGCATTTT.

The CDR3 is CASSARDGIRTQYF. DNA of the CDR3: TGTGCCAGCAGTGCCCGGGACGGAATTAGGACCCAGTACTTC. The genes are TRBV27 and TRBJ2-5; the D call may be TRBD1 or TRBD2 (5 bases each). The CDR3 extends over 14 amino acids. Trimming removed 5 bases from V and 7 bases from J, with 17 bases in between. CDR1 and CDR2 from the germline V gene are MNHEY and SMNVEV (reference sequence).

The CDR3 DNA reads as TGCAGCGTCCAGGGTGCCTATGGCTACACCTTC. Encoded protein: CSVQGAYGYTF. The chain is built from TRBV29-1 and TRBJ1-2; a weak D match, TRBD1 (5 bases). Germline loops: CDR1 SQVTM, CDR2 ANQGSEA. The CDR3 spans 11 residues. V lost 6 bases and J 4 bases, leaving 9 bases between the germline ends.

V and J are TRBV4-3 and TRBJ2-7; 8 bases align to TRBD2. V lost 2 bases to trimming and J lost 5 bases; unmatched junction nucleotides: 20. The V gene's germline CDR1 is LGHNA and CDR2 YSLEER. The CDR3 covers 19 residues. CDR3 sequence (DNA): TGCGCCAGCAGCCAAATGTCACTTGCCCACGGGAGGGCTAAGAACGAGCAGTACTTC. Amino acid sequence: CASSQMSLAHGRAKNEQYF.

V usage is TRBV11-2 and J usage is TRBJ2-2; unclear D gene. This CDR3 contains 16 residues. The V end was cut by 5 bases, the J end by 0 bases, with 13 bases between. CDR1 is SGHAT and CDR2 is FQNNGV in the germline V gene. CDR3 sequence: CASSQLSGSNTGELFF. The CDR3 nucleotides are TGTGCCAGCAGCCAGCTATCGGGCTCGAACACCGGGGAGCTGTTTTTT.